Presented here are 2 T cell receptor beta chains from one specimen sequenced in a study of blood T cell repertoires in COVID-19. The protocol was immunoSEQ multiplex PCR, while the TCRdb copy is restricted to in-frame clones and leaves out a portion. The repertoire holds 95,000 to 150,000 clones, with 70% to 85% as singletons. Sequencing input: peripheral blood. These receptors were taken from a woman aged 65 to 85 with acute or convalescent COVID-19.

The chain joins TRBV7-2 to TRBJ1-1; D remains unclear. Trimming shortened V by 5 bases and J by 2 bases, and 9 bases separated the two germline ends. The germline V gene encodes CDR1 SGHTA and CDR2 FQGNSA. CDR3 length: 13 residues. In DNA form, the CDR3 reads TGTGCCAGCAGCCCACGGGGAAACACTGAAGCTTTCTTT. It yields the protein CASSPRGNTEAFF. Looking up the rest from reference TRBV7-2 and TRBJ1-1 gives the full variable domain: GAGVSQSPSNKVTEKGKDVELRCDPISGHTALYWYRQSLGQGLEFLIYFQGNSAPDKSGLPSDRFSAERTGGSVSTLTIQRTQQEDSAVYLCASSPRGNTEAFFGQGTRLTVV.

The rearrangement uses TRBV4-1 and TRBJ2-2; 7 nucleotides match TRBD1. The CDR3 length is 17 residues. CDR1 and CDR2 (germline): MGHRA, YSYEKL. Trimming at V came to 4 bases and at J to 4 bases, leaving 12 bases not matched to a gene. The CDR3 bases are TGCGCCAGCAGCCCCCACCCCGGGACAGAGATCACCGGGGAGCTGTTTTTT. Protein sequence: CASSPHPGTEITGELFF.